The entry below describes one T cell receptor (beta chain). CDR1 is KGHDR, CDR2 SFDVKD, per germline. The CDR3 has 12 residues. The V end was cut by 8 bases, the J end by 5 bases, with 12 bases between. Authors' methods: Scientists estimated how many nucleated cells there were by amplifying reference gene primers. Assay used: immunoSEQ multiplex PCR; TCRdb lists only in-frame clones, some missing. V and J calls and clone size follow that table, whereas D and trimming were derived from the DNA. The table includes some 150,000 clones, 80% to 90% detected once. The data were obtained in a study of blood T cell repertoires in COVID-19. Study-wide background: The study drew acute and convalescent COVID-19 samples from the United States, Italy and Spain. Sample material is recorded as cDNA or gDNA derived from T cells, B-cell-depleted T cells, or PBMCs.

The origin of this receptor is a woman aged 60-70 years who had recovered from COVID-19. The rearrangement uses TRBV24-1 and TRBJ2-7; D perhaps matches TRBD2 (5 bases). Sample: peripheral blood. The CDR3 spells CATKGERDEQYF. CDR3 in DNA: TGTGCCACCAAAGGAGAGAGGGACGAGCAGTACTTC.